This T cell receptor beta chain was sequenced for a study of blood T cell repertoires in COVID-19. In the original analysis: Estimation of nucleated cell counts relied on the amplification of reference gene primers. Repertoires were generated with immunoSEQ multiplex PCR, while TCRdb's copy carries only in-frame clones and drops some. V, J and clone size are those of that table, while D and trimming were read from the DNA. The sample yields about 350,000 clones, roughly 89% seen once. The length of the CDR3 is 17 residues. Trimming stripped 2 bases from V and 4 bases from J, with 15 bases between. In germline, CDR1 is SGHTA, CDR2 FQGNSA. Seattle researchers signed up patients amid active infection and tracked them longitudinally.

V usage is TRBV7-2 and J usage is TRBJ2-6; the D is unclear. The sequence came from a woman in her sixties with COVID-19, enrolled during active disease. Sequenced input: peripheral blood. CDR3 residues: CASSLHPIVAGANVLTF. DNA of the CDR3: TGTGCCAGCAGCTTACACCCAATAGTAGCAGGGGCCAACGTCCTGACTTTC.